This T cell receptor beta chain was identified during a study of cytomegalovirus exposure and HLA in healthy donors. General study findings and limits: A few of the chains that were CMV-associated were confirmed in vitro to be specific for CMV antigens. Within an earlier analysis, most TCR beta V segments proved productive either about 87% or about 30% of the time. HLA restriction was apparent for most CMV-associated TCR beta chains in a later analysis. It was reportedly the case that the classifier diagnosed cytomegalovirus status with high specificity and sensitivity.

This clone was seen only a few times. Antigen unknown. With V trimmed by 6 bases and J by 4 bases, 7 bases remained unmatched. The CDR3 totals 15 residues. Germline lookup yields CDR1 SGHVS and CDR2 FQNEAQ. Both 60 Vbeta primers and 13 Jbeta primers went into the PCR. TCRdb's table, derived via immunoSEQ multiplex PCR, lists solely in-frame clones and lacks some. Of about 150,000 clones in the sample, around 82% are singletons; the top ten hold around 5.2%. The sequencing sample was made of PBMCs. The chain is built from TRBV7-8 and TRBJ1-5; 9 bases agree with TRBD1. The sequence derives from a woman in her forties in good health and CMV-seropositive. The CDR3 spells CASSPRDRVNQPQHF. For the CDR3, the DNA is TGTGCCAGCAGTCCCCGGGACAGGGTAAATCAGCCCCAGCATTTT.